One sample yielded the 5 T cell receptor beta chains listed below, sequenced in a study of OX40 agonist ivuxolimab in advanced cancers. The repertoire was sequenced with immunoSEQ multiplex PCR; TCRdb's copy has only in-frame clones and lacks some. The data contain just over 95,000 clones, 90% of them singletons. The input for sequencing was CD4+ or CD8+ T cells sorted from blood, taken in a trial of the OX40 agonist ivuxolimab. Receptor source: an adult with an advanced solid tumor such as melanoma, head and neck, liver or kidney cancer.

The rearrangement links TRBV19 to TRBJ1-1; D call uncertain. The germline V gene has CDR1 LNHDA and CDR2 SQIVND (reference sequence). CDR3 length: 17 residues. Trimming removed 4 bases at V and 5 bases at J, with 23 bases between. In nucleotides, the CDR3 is TGTGCCAGTAGTAAAGCGAGGGAGCCCTCGGTGGCGACTGAAGCTTTCTTT. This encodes CASSKAREPSVATEAFF.

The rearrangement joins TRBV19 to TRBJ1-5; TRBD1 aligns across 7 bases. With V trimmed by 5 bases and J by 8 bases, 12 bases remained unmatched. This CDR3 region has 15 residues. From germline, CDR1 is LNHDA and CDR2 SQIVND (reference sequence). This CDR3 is CASSLSPDRVEPQHF. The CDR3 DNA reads TGTGCCAGTAGTTTATCACCTGACAGGGTCGAGCCCCAGCATTTT.

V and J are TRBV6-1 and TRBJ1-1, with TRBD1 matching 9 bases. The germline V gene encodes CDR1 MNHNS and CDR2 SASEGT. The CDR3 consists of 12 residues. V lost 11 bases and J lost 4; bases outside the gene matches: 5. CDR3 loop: CAAGDRATEAFF. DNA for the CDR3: TGTGCCGCTGGGGACAGGGCCACTGAAGCTTTCTTT.

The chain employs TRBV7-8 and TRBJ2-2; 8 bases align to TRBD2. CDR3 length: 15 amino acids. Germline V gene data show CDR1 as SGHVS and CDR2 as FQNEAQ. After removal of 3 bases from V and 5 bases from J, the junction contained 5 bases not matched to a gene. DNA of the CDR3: TGTGCCAGCAGCTTGGCGGGAGGTGGTACCGGGGAGCTGTTTTTT. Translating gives CASSLAGGGTGELFF.

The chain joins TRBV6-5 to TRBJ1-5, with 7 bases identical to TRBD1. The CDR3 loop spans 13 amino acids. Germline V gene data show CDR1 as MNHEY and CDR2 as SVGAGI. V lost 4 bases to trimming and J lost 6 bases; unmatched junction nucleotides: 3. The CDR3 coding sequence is TGTGCCAGCAGTTGGACAGGAGGTCAGCCCCAGCATTTT. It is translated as CASSWTGGQPQHF.